This is a list of T cell receptor beta chains from one sample in a study of blood T cell repertoires in COVID-19. Data came from immunoSEQ multiplex PCR; TCRdb stores just in-frame clones and leaves some out. Of 75,000 or so clones detected, 87% appear once; the ten largest clones hold approximately 4.9%. The sequenced sample consisted of peripheral blood. The receptors here all came from a woman aged 80 or over with active or convalescent COVID-19. Both conserved end residues are part of each CDR3. D genes are given only for firm matches. Not all rows give a size; the values are once, few, many and, for expanded clones, a class.

abundance: few
v_gene: TRBV4-1
d_gene: .
j_gene: TRBJ2-1
CDR3nt: TGCGCCAGCAGCCAAGATCAGGGATGGGTTGATGAGCAGTTCTTC
CDR3aa: CASSQDQGWVDEQFF

abundance: .
v_gene: TRBV7-9
d_gene: TRBD1
j_gene: TRBJ2-6
CDR3nt: TGTGCCAGCAGCTTATACAGGGGCTCTGGGGCCAACGTCCTGACTTTC
CDR3aa: CASSLYRGSGANVLTF

abundance: once
v_gene: TRBV28
d_gene: TRBD2
j_gene: TRBJ2-1
CDR3nt: TGTGCCAGCCGCAGGAGCGGGGGGACCTACAATGAGCAGTTCTTC
CDR3aa: CASRRSGGTYNEQFF

abundance: .
v_gene: TRBV6-2/TRBV6-3
d_gene: TRBD2
j_gene: TRBJ2-5
CDR3nt: TGTGCCAGCAGTGGAGCGGGAGTGGGGGAGACCCAGTACTTC
CDR3aa: CASSGAGVGETQYF

abundance: .
v_gene: TRBV27
d_gene: TRBD2
j_gene: TRBJ2-1
CDR3nt: TGTGCCAGCCGGTTCACGGGAGGGAAAAATGAGCAGTTCTTC
CDR3aa: CASRFTGGKNEQFF

abundance: .
v_gene: TRBV21-1
d_gene: .
j_gene: TRBJ2-3
CDR3nt: TGTGCCAGCAGCCGACCTGACGCCACTCGGGGAGATACGCAGTATTTT
CDR3aa: CASSRPDATRGDTQYF

abundance: few
v_gene: TRBV24-1
d_gene: TRBD1
j_gene: TRBJ2-1
CDR3nt: TGTGCCACCAGTGCGTCCGGGACAGCAGTCTACAATGAGCAGTTCTTC
CDR3aa: CATSASGTAVYNEQFF

abundance: .
v_gene: TRBV10-1
d_gene: .
j_gene: TRBJ1-5
CDR3nt: TGCGCCAGCAGTGAGTCTCGAGGGAATCAGCCCCAGCATTTT
CDR3aa: CASSESRGNQPQHF

abundance: .
v_gene: TRBV19
d_gene: .
j_gene: TRBJ1-5
CDR3nt: TGTGCCAGTAGTATCGTCAGCCCGGGGGGCGGTCAGCCCCAGCATTTT
CDR3aa: CASSIVSPGGGQPQHF

abundance: .
v_gene: TRBV3-1/TRBV3-2
d_gene: .
j_gene: TRBJ1-2
CDR3nt: TGTGCCAGCAGCCAAGCTAATCAGGCAGGGGCTGGCTACACCTTC
CDR3aa: CASSQANQAGAGYTF

abundance: .
v_gene: TRBV7-2
d_gene: .
j_gene: TRBJ1-6
CDR3nt: TGTGCCAGCAGCGCCCAGGGATCCTATAATTCACCCCTCCACTTT
CDR3aa: CASSAQGSYNSPLHF

abundance: .
v_gene: TRBV7-2
d_gene: TRBD2
j_gene: TRBJ2-2
CDR3nt: TGTGCCAGCAGCTCCCGCGGGGGGGGTGCCGGGGAGCTGTTTTTT
CDR3aa: CASSSRGGGAGELFF

abundance: .
v_gene: TRBV28
d_gene: .
j_gene: TRBJ2-2
CDR3nt: TGTGCCAGCTCGGGGGTCACCGGGGAGCTGTTTTTT
CDR3aa: CASSGVTGELFF

abundance: few
v_gene: TRBV19
d_gene: .
j_gene: TRBJ1-1
CDR3nt: TGTGCCAGTACTACGACAAGTCTGAACACTGAAGCTTTCTTT
CDR3aa: CASTTTSLNTEAFF

abundance: .
v_gene: TRBV9
d_gene: TRBD2
j_gene: TRBJ2-1
CDR3nt: TGTGCCAGCAGCGATTTAGCGGGAGGTGGCAATGAGCAGTTCTTC
CDR3aa: CASSDLAGGGNEQFF

abundance: .
v_gene: TRBV6-4
d_gene: TRBD1
j_gene: TRBJ2-2
CDR3nt: TGTGCCAGCAGAAACAGGGGGCTGGCCGGGGAGCTGTTTTTT
CDR3aa: CASRNRGLAGELFF

abundance: .
v_gene: TRBV5-1
d_gene: TRBD1
j_gene: TRBJ2-5
CDR3nt: TGCGCCAGCAGCTTCAGACAGGGTCCAGAGACCCAGTACTTC
CDR3aa: CASSFRQGPETQYF